This TCR beta chain was captured in a study of blood T cell repertoires in COVID-19. Across the whole study: PBMCs, B-cell-depleted T cells, or T cells provided the cDNA or gDNA that made up the material.

Data came from immunoSEQ multiplex PCR; TCRdb stores just in-frame clones and leaves some out. This sample has about 87,000 clones, with over 75% found just once. Looked up from germline, CDR1 is MDHEN and CDR2 is SYDVKM. The CDR3 loop spans 12 amino acids. The V and J ends lost 7 bases and 13 bases respectively, with 16 bases between them. This rearrangement joins TRBV28 to TRBJ1-4; D not resolved. Source material: peripheral blood. This clonotype originated in an older woman with acute or convalescent COVID-19. The CDR3 sequence: CASTLEGFSLFF. The CDR3 DNA is TGTGCCAGCACCCTAGAGGGTTTTTCACTGTTTTTT.